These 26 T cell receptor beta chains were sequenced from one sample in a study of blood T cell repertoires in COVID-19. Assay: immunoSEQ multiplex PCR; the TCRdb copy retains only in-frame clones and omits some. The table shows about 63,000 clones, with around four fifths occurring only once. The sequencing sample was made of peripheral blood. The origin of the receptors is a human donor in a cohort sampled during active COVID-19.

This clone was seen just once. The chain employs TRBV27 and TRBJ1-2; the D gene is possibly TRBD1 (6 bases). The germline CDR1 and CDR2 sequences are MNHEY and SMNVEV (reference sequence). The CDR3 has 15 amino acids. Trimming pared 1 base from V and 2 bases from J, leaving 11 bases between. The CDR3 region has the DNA TGTGCCAGCAGTTTATACGCAGGGGAAAACTATGGCTACACCTTC. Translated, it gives CASSLYAGENYGYTF.

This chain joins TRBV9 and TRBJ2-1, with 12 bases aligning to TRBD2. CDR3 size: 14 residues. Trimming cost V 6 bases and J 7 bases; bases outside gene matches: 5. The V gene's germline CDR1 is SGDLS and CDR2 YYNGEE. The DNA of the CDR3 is TGTGCCAGCACCAGGACTAGCGGGATAAATGAGCAGTTCTTC. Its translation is CASTRTSGINEQFF.

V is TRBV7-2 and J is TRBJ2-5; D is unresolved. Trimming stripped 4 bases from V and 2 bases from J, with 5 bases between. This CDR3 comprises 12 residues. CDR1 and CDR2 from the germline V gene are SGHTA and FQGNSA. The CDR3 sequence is CASSSVQETQYF. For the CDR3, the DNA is TGTGCCAGCAGCTCCGTACAAGAGACCCAGTACTTC.

The DNA of the CDR3 is TGTGCCAGCTCACCACAGGCGGGAGCTAGCACAGATACGCAGTATTTT. Its translation is CASSPQAGASTDTQYF. The J gene is TRBJ2-3, the V gene TRBV18; TRBD2 matches at 7 bases. Germline loops: CDR1 KGHSH, CDR2 LQKENI. The CDR3 is made up of 16 amino acids. The junction had 4 bases not matched to a gene; V was cut back by 1 base and J by 0 bases.

CDR3 nucleotide sequence: TGTGCCAGCAGCCCCGGGCGGGACAGCTATGGCTACACCTTC. Residues: CASSPGRDSYGYTF. The chain recombines TRBV7-9 with TRBJ1-2, with 7 bases identical to TRBD1. The CDR3 extends over 14 amino acids. V was clipped by 5 bases and J by 4 bases; unmatched bases: 7. Germline V gene data show CDR1 as SEHNR and CDR2 as FQNEAQ (reference sequence).

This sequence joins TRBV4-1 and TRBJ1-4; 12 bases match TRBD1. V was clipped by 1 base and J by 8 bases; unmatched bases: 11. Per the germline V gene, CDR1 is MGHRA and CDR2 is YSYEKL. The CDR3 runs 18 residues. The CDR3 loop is CASSQVGTGGRRREKLFF. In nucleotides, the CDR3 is TGCGCCAGCAGCCAAGTCGGGACAGGGGGCCGGCGGAGGGAAAAACTGTTTTTT.

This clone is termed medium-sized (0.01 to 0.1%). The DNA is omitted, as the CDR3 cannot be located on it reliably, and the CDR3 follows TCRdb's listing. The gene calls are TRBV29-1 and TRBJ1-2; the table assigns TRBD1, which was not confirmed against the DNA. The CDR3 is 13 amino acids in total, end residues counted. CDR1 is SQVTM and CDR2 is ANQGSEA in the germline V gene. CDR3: CSATVAGAQGYTF.

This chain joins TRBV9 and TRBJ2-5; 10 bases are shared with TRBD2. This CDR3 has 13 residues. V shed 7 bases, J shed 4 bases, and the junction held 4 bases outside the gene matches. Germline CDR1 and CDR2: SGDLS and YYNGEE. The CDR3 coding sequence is TGTGCCAGCGGGGGGACTAGCGTAGAGACCCAGTACTTC. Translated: CASGGTSVETQYF.

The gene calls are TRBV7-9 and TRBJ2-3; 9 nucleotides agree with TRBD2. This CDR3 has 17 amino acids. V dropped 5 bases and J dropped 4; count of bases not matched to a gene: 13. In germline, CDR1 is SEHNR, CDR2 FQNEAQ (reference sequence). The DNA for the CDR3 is TGTGCCAGCAGCATCGGCGGGGGGGGGCGCCACGCAGATACGCAGTATTTT. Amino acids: CASSIGGGGRHADTQYF. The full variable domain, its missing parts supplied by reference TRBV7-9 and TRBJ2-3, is DTGVSQNPRHKITKRGQNVTFRCDPISEHNRLYWYRQTLGQGPEFLTYFQNEAQLEKSRLLSDRFSAERPKGSFSTLEIQRTEQGDSAMYLCASSIGGGGRHADTQYFGPGTRLTVL.

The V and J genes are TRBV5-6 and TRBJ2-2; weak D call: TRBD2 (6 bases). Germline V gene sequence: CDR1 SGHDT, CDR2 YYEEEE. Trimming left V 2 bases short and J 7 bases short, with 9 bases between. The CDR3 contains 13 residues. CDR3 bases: TGTGCCAGCAGCTTCGTGGGGGGCGGGGAGCTGTTTTTT. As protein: CASSFVGGGELFF.

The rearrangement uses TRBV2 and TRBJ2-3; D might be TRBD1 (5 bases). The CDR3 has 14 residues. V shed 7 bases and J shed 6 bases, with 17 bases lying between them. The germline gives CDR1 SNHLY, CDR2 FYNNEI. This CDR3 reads CASTWGSSLDTQYF. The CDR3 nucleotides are TGTGCCAGCACTTGGGGCTCAAGTCTGGATACGCAGTATTTT. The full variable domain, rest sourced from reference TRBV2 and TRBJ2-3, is EPEVTQTPSHQVTQMGQEVILRCVPISNHLYFYWYRQILGQKVEFLVSFYNNEISEKSEIFDDQFSVERPDGSNFTLKIRSTKLEDSAMYFCASTWGSSLDTQYFGPGTRLTVL.

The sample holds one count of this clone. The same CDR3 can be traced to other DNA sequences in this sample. The CDR3 nucleotides are TGTGCCAGCAGCCCCTCCCCCTCCTACGAGCAGTACTTC. Encoded protein: CASSPSPSYEQYF. The chain combines TRBV7-2 with TRBJ2-7; no firm D call. The CDR3 contains 13 residues. Germline assignment: CDR1 SGHTA and CDR2 FQGNSA. Trimming pared 5 bases from V and 0 bases from J, leaving 8 bases between.

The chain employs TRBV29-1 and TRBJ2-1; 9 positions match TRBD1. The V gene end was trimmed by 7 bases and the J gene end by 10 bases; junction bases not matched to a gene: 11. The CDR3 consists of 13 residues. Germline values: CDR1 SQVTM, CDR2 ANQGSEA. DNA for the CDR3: TGCAGCGCCGTGACAGGGGGGTTCGGGGAGCAGTTCTTC. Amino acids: CSAVTGGFGEQFF.

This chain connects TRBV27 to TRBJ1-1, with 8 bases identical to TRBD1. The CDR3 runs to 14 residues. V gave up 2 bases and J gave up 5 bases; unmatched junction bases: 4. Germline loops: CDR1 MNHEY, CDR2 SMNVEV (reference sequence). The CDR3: CASSLVDRATEAFF. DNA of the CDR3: TGTGCCAGCAGTTTAGTGGACAGGGCGACTGAAGCTTTCTTT.

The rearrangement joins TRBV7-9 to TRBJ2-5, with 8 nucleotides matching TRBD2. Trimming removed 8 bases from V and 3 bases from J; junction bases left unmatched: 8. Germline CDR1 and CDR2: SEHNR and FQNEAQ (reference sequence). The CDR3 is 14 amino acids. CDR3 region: CASSGGAPKETQYF. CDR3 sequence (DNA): TGTGCCAGCTCCGGGGGGGCTCCTAAAGAGACCCAGTACTTC. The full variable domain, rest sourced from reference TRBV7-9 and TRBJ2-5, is DTGVSQNPRHKITKRGQNVTFRCDPISEHNRLYWYRQTLGQGPEFLTYFQNEAQLEKSRLLSDRFSAERPKGSFSTLEIQRTEQGDSAMYLCASSGGAPKETQYFGPGTRLLVL.

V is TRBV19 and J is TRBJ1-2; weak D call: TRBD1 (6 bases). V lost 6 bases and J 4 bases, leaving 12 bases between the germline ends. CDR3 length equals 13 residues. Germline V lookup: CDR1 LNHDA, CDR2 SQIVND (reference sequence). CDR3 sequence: CASSRQALYGYTF. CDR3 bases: TGTGCCAGTAGCCGACAGGCTCTCTATGGCTACACCTTC.

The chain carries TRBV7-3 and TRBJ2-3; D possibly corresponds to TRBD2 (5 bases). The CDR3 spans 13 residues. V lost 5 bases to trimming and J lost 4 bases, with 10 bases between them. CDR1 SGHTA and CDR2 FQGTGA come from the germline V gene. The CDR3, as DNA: TGTGCCAGCAGCCGGGAAAGGTCAGATACGCAGTATTTT. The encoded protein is CASSRERSDTQYF.

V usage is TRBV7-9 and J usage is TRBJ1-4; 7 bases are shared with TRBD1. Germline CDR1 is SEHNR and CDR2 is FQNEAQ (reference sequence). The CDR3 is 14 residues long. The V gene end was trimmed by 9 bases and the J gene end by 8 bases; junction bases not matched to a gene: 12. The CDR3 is CARRGETGEEKLFF. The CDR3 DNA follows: TGTGCCAGGAGGGGAGAAACAGGGGAGGAAAAACTGTTTTTT.

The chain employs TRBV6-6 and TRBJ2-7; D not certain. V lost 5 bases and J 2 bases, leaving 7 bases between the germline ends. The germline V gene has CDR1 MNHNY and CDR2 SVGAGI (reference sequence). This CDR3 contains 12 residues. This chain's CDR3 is CASSRRAYEQYF. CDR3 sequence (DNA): TGTGCCAGCAGTCGGAGAGCCTACGAGCAGTACTTC.

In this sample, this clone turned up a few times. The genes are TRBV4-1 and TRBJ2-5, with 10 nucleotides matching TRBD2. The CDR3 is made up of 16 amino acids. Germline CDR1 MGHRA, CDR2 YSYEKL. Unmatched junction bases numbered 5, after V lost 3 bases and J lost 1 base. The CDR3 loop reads CASSHLLAGAQETQYF. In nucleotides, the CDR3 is TGCGCCAGCAGCCATCTCCTAGCGGGAGCCCAAGAGACCCAGTACTTC.

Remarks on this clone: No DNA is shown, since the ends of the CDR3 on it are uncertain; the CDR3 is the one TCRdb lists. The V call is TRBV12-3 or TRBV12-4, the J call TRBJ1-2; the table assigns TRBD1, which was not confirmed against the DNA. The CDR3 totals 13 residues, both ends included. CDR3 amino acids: CASSSSDTYGYTF.

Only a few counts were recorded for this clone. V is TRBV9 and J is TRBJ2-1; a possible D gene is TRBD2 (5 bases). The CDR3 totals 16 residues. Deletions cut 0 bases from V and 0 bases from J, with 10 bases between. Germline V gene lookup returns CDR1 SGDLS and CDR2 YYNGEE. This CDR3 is CASSVALGSSYNEQFF. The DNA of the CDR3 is TGTGCCAGCAGCGTAGCTCTTGGGAGCTCCTACAATGAGCAGTTCTTC.

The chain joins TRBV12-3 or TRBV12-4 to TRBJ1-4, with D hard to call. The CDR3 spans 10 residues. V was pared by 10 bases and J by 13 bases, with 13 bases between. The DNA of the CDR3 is TGTGCCATGGATCGGGGAAGACTGTTTTTT. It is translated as CAMDRGRLFF.

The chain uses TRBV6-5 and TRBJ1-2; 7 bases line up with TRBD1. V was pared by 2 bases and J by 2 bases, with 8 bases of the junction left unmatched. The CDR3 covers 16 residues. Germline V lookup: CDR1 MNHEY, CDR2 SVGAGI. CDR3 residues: CASSYHGTDINYGYTF. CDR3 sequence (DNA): TGTGCCAGCAGTTACCACGGGACAGACATAAACTATGGCTACACCTTC.

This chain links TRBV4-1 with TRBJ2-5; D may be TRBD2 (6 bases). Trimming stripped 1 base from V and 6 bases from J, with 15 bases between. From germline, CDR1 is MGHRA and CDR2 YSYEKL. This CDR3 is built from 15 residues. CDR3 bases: TGCGCCAGCAGCCAAGGTGGTAGCGGTCGGAAGACCCAGTACTTC. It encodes CASSQGGSGRKTQYF.

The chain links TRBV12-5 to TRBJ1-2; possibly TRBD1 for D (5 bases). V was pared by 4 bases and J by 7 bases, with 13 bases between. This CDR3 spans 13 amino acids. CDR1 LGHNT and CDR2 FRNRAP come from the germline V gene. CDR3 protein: CASGSGTAAGYTF. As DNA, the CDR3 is TGTGCTAGTGGTTCCGGGACTGCGGCTGGCTACACCTTC.